This is a list of T cell receptor beta chains from one sample in a study of Graves' ophthalmopathy and Graves' hyperthyroidism. From the multiplex PCR reads, TCRdb called clonotypes with MiXCR, one entry per CDR3 protein. This table has about 1.2 million distinct CDR3 sequences, about 35% appearing once. Sequencing was carried out using peripheral blood or thyroid tissue (not recorded which). The receptors come from an adult man with Graves' hyperthyroidism. Each CDR3 is given with its conserved first and last residue. Fields, in order: clone size, J gene, D gene, V gene, CDR3 length, CDR3 DNA, CDR3 protein. The D gene is left open where the match is weak. Clone size, where shown, is once, few, many, or a class for clones that have expanded.

abundance: -; j_gene: TRBJ1-5; d_gene: -; v_gene: TRBV7-8; len: 16; CDR3nt: TGTGCCAGCAGCCCTTACGGGGGTGCCGGTAGTCAGCCCCAGCATTTT; CDR3aa: CASSPYGGAGSQPQHF
abundance: many; j_gene: TRBJ2-5; d_gene: TRBD1; v_gene: TRBV5-1; len: 15; CDR3nt: TGCGCCAGCAGCTTGCAGGGGGCACCTCAAGAGACCCAGTACTTC; CDR3aa: CASSLQGAPQETQYF
abundance: -; j_gene: TRBJ2-7; d_gene: -; v_gene: TRBV10-2; len: 16; CDR3nt: TGTGCCAGCAGTTTATTAGCAGGGAAACCATCCTACGAGCAGTACTTC; CDR3aa: CASSLLAGKPSYEQYF
abundance: few; j_gene: TRBJ2-5; d_gene: -; v_gene: TRBV7-2; len: 14; CDR3nt: TGTGCCAGCAGCTTAGTAGCAGGGGCGGAGACCCAGTACTTC; CDR3aa: CASSLVAGAETQYF
abundance: many; j_gene: TRBJ1-2; d_gene: -; v_gene: TRBV4-3; len: 16; CDR3nt: TGCGCCAGCAGCCAAGAAATACAGGCGAATGGAGGAGGCTACACCTTC; CDR3aa: CASSQEIQANGGGYTF
abundance: -; j_gene: TRBJ1-1; d_gene: -; v_gene: TRBV10-2; len: 13; CDR3nt: TGCGCCAGCAGTGAGGACGGCGTGACTGAAGCTTTCTTT; CDR3aa: CASSEDGVTEAFF
abundance: few; j_gene: TRBJ1-2; d_gene: -; v_gene: TRBV20-1; len: 13; CDR3nt: TGCAGTGCTAGAGATCTACATTCCTATGGCTACACCTTC; CDR3aa: CSARDLHSYGYTF
abundance: many; j_gene: TRBJ2-7; d_gene: -; v_gene: TRBV2; len: 11; CDR3nt: TGTGCCAGCAGTGAACTAGTCGAGCAGTACTTC; CDR3aa: CASSELVEQYF
abundance: -; j_gene: TRBJ1-4; d_gene: -; v_gene: TRBV28; len: 15; CDR3nt: TGTGCCAGCAGTACCCGGACAGCTACAAATGAAAAACTGTTTTTT; CDR3aa: CASSTRTATNEKLFF
abundance: many; j_gene: TRBJ1-2; d_gene: -; v_gene: TRBV7-9; len: 13; CDR3nt: TGTGCCAGCAGCCCCAGCGAATCCTATGGCTACACCTTC; CDR3aa: CASSPSESYGYTF
abundance: many; j_gene: TRBJ1-2; d_gene: -; v_gene: TRBV5-1; len: 15; CDR3nt: TGCGCCAGCAGCCCTCTCCCTGGGATCCCCCTTGGCTACACCTTC; CDR3aa: CASSPLPGIPLGYTF
abundance: -; j_gene: TRBJ1-2; d_gene: TRBD1; v_gene: TRBV7-8; len: 15; CDR3nt: TGTGCCAGCAGCCAAGACAGGGGATTTTACTATGGCTACACCTTC; CDR3aa: CASSQDRGFYYGYTF
abundance: -; j_gene: TRBJ2-7; d_gene: TRBD2; v_gene: TRBV5-8; len: 16; CDR3nt: TGTGCCAGCAGCATATTTAGCGGGAGAGTCCCCTACGAGCAGTACTTC; CDR3aa: CASSIFSGRVPYEQYF
abundance: -; j_gene: TRBJ2-2; d_gene: TRBD2; v_gene: TRBV7-2; len: 17; CDR3nt: TGTGCCAGCAGCTCGCTGACTAGCGGGACTTTTACCGGGGAGCTGTTTTTT; CDR3aa: CASSSLTSGTFTGELFF
abundance: -; j_gene: TRBJ2-2; d_gene: -; v_gene: TRBV11-2; len: 12; CDR3nt: TGTGCCAGCAGCTTGGTGGACGGGGAGCTGTTTTTT; CDR3aa: CASSLVDGELFF
abundance: few; j_gene: TRBJ2-2; d_gene: -; v_gene: TRBV12-3/TRBV12-4; len: 15; CDR3nt: TGTGCCAGCAGTTCAGGGTTTCCGAACACCGGGGAGCTGTTTTTT; CDR3aa: CASSSGFPNTGELFF
abundance: -; j_gene: TRBJ1-4; d_gene: -; v_gene: TRBV27; len: 15; CDR3nt: TGTGCCAGCAGTCCTACGGCGGGTACTAATGAAAAACTGTTTTTT; CDR3aa: CASSPTAGTNEKLFF
abundance: few; j_gene: TRBJ2-5; d_gene: -; v_gene: TRBV10-3; len: 15; CDR3nt: TGTGCCATCAGGAGGGGCTTAGAGGGAAAAGAGACCCAGTACTTC; CDR3aa: CAIRRGLEGKETQYF
abundance: many; j_gene: TRBJ1-4; d_gene: -; v_gene: TRBV5-1; len: 14; CDR3nt: TGCGCCAGCAGCAAGGACGGAACTAATGAAAAACTGTTTTTT; CDR3aa: CASSKDGTNEKLFF
abundance: many; j_gene: TRBJ1-2; d_gene: TRBD1; v_gene: TRBV20-1; len: 13; CDR3nt: TGCAGTGCTTTTCCCCCAGGGGGCGGCGGCTACACCTTC; CDR3aa: CSAFPPGGGGYTF
abundance: -; j_gene: TRBJ1-5; d_gene: TRBD1; v_gene: TRBV6-5; len: 16; CDR3nt: TGTGCCACCAAGGAGCTGCGGGACAGGGTTAATCAGCCCCAGCATTTT; CDR3aa: CATKELRDRVNQPQHF
abundance: -; j_gene: TRBJ2-5; d_gene: TRBD2; v_gene: TRBV5-8; len: 14; CDR3nt: TGTGCCAGCAGCTTACTAGCGGGAGTAGAGACCCGGTACTTC; CDR3aa: CASSLLAGVETRYF
abundance: -; j_gene: TRBJ1-2; d_gene: TRBD1; v_gene: TRBV29-1; len: 13; CDR3nt: TGCAGCTTAGAGGCGGCAGGGGGCTATGGCTACACCTTC; CDR3aa: CSLEAAGGYGYTF
abundance: many; j_gene: TRBJ2-7; d_gene: -; v_gene: TRBV10-2; len: 13; CDR3nt: TGCGCCACCAACGGCGCGGTACCCTACGAGCAGTACTTC; CDR3aa: CATNGAVPYEQYF
abundance: few; j_gene: TRBJ2-3; d_gene: -; v_gene: TRBV2; len: 13; CDR3nt: TGTGCCAGCACACGTCCTAGCACAGATACGCAGTATTTT; CDR3aa: CASTRPSTDTQYF
abundance: many; j_gene: TRBJ2-5; d_gene: TRBD2; v_gene: TRBV5-6; len: 14; CDR3nt: TGTGCCAGCTTGGCTGCGGGAGTCCTAGAGACCCAGTACTTC; CDR3aa: CASLAAGVLETQYF
abundance: -; j_gene: TRBJ2-7; d_gene: TRBD1; v_gene: TRBV2; len: 15; CDR3nt: TGTGCCAGCAGTGATTTCTCAGGGGGCACCTACGAGCAGTACTTC; CDR3aa: CASSDFSGGTYEQYF
abundance: -; j_gene: TRBJ1-5; d_gene: TRBD1; v_gene: TRBV20-1; len: 14; CDR3nt: TGCAGTGCCCTAGACAGGGGGAGCAATCAGCCCCAGCATTTT; CDR3aa: CSALDRGSNQPQHF
abundance: -; j_gene: TRBJ1-5; d_gene: -; v_gene: TRBV24-1; len: 15; CDR3nt: TGTGCCAGTACCCTCCAATCAGATAGCAATCAGCCCCAGCATTTT; CDR3aa: CASTLQSDSNQPQHF
abundance: -; j_gene: TRBJ1-2; d_gene: -; v_gene: TRBV4-2; len: 12; CDR3nt: TGTGCCAGCAGCCTGCAAACTGGAGGCTACACCTTC; CDR3aa: CASSLQTGGYTF
abundance: -; j_gene: TRBJ2-7; d_gene: -; v_gene: TRBV30; len: 14; CDR3nt: TGTGCCTGCGTGTCAGGTGGGATAGACGACGAGCAGTACTTC; CDR3aa: CACVSGGIDDEQYF
abundance: few; j_gene: TRBJ1-1; d_gene: -; v_gene: TRBV20-1; len: 15; CDR3nt: TGCAGTGCTAGACCCCCCCGAGGGGTGAACACTGAAGCTTTCTTT; CDR3aa: CSARPPRGVNTEAFF
abundance: few; j_gene: TRBJ2-4; d_gene: -; v_gene: TRBV25-1; len: 14; CDR3nt: TGTGCCAGCAGTGAACTAGCAGGGGAAAACATTCAGTACTTC; CDR3aa: CASSELAGENIQYF
abundance: -; j_gene: TRBJ1-1; d_gene: -; v_gene: TRBV3-1; len: 16; CDR3nt: TGTGCCAGCAGGACTTGCGGGAACAGCCTTTCCACTGAAGCTTTCTTT; CDR3aa: CASRTCGNSLSTEAFF
abundance: -; j_gene: TRBJ2-5; d_gene: -; v_gene: TRBV4-1; len: 15; CDR3nt: TGCGCCAGCAGCCAAGATCCCCACAGTTCAGAGACCCAGTACTTC; CDR3aa: CASSQDPHSSETQYF
abundance: -; j_gene: TRBJ1-1; d_gene: -; v_gene: TRBV7-8; len: 15; CDR3nt: TGTGCCAGCAGCTTGCAGGGACGGGGGAACACTGAAGCTTTCTTT; CDR3aa: CASSLQGRGNTEAFF
abundance: few; j_gene: TRBJ1-1; d_gene: TRBD1; v_gene: TRBV27; len: 14; CDR3nt: TGTGCCAGCAGTACTGGACAGGGGGCAGATGAAGCTTTCTTT; CDR3aa: CASSTGQGADEAFF